This TCR beta chain derives from a study of kidney transplant recipient with SARS-CoV-2 infection. Via MiXCR, TCRdb re-called the reads, giving one row per CDR3 protein. The sample holds fewer than 250,000 distinct CDR3 sequences, about 30% seen once. This clonotype came up many times. The CDR3 extends over 18 amino acids. V was shortened by 5 bases and J by 5 bases, with 24 bases between the two germline ends. Germline loops: CDR1 LGHDT, CDR2 YNNKEL (reference sequence). The chain uses TRBV3-1 and TRBJ2-2; D may match TRBD1 or TRBD2 (5 bases each). The source is a male patient between 25 and 39 years old who had COVID-19 and was a kidney transplant recipient. Some T cells here may be from the graft donor. Sequencing used a blood sample, obtained at baseline and on day 111 from a kidney transplant recipient. The CDR3 loop is CASSGGIPISGLTGELFF. As DNA, the CDR3 is TGTGCCAGCAGCGGGGGTATTCCCATTTCAGGCTTGACCGGGGAGCTGTTTTTT.